The source of this T cell receptor beta chain is a study of T-cell reconstitution after alpha-beta-depleted transplantation in children. In germline, CDR1 is SGHRS, CDR2 YFSETQ. V lost 0 bases, J lost 6 bases, and 13 bases lay in between. The CDR3 has 14 amino acids. Unique molecular identifiers were incorporated during preparation of the TCRbeta library. TCRdb ran MiXCR on the PCR reads and lists one entry per CDR3 protein. The profile shows approximately 800,000 distinct CDR3 sequences, approximately 15% of them singletons. This chain links TRBV5-1 with TRBJ2-7, with D unresolved. Here the sequenced sample was PBMCs, mostly from graft donor cells, taken 360 days after TCRalphabeta/CD19-depleted stem cell transplant. The sequence was obtained from a male patient aged 10 to 17 who had a stem cell transplant for acute lymphoblastic leukemia, so the T cells may come from the graft donor. CDR3 residues: CASSLVYTLGEQYF. CDR3 nucleotides: TGCGCCAGCAGCTTGGTATATACTCTGGGCGAGCAGTACTTC. Using reference TRBV5-1 and TRBJ2-7 for the parts outside the CDR3, the full variable domain is KAGVTQTPRYLIKTRGQQVTLSCSPISGHRSVSWYQQTPGQGLQFLFEYFSETQRNKGNFPGRFSGRQFSNSRSEMNVSTLELGDSALYLCASSLVYTLGEQYFGPGTRLTVT.